This T cell receptor beta chain was documented in a study of patients with pleural tuberculosis. The CDR3 sequence is 14 residues long. Germline CDR1 reads KGHSH; CDR2 reads LQKENI. J gave up 5 bases and V 6 bases, and 6 bases lay outside the gene matches. TCRdb re-derived calls from the reads in MiXCR, one entry per CDR3 protein. The table has some 48,000 distinct CDR3 sequences, under 8.5% seen once. The chain carries TRBV18 and TRBJ1-4, with 7 bases aligning to TRBD1. This TCR was sampled from a human donor with pleural tuberculosis. The CDR3, as DNA: TGTGCCAGCTCCCTCCGGGACAGAAATGAAAAACTGTTTTTT. This translates into CASSLRDRNEKLFF.